This TCR beta chain was captured by sequencing in a study of human T cells and chemical hapten exposure. The time point is: patch test 1, 2 weeks after DPC sensitization. Treatment of the sample: therapeutic diphenylcyclopropenone sensitization with weekly scalp DPC. TCRdb itself ran the RACE reads through MiXCR, one entry per CDR3 protein. The table has 300,000 to 450,000 distinct CDR3 sequences, about 4.4% seen once. CDR1 and CDR2 from the germline V gene are MNHEY and SVGEGT. V was cut by 8 bases and J by 0 bases, with 5 bases left in between. The length of the CDR3 is 13 residues. The sequence came from a woman between 45 and 65 years old with alopecia areata. Some clones in this sample may be carry-over from other donors' samples. Sequenced here: whole blood, sampled in connection with sensitization to the hapten diphenylcyclopropenone (DPC). The chain uses TRBV6-2 or TRBV6-3 and TRBJ2-6; D remains unclear. The CDR3 loop is CASASSGANVLTF. CDR3 coding DNA: TGTGCCAGCGCTAGCTCTGGGGCCAACGTCCTGACTTTC.